These 8 T cell receptor beta chains were sequenced from one sample in a study of blood T cells in healthy people across ages. The authors ran a second PCR of roughly 6 to 11 cycles using a sample-barcoded 5' primer and a J-beta primer mix. TCRdb redid the calling of the 5' RACE reads with MiXCR, one entry per CDR3 protein. The sample carries about 1.8 million distinct CDR3 sequences, about 49% recorded once. The material sequenced was blood. Receptors were obtained from a middle-aged woman in good health.

This clonotype was found a few times. The rearrangement links TRBV2 to TRBJ2-1; either TRBD1 or TRBD2 may fit D (6 bases each). The germline V and J ends were trimmed by 3 bases and 0 bases, with 9 bases remaining between them. The CDR3 runs 15 residues. Germline V gene lookup returns CDR1 SNHLY and CDR2 FYNNEI. This CDR3 is CASSDRGGSYNEQFF. In nucleotides, the CDR3 is TGTGCCAGCAGTGACAGGGGAGGCTCCTACAATGAGCAGTTCTTC.

The chain couples TRBV6-1 to TRBJ2-5, with 7 bases that match TRBD1. The J segment lost 4 bases and the V segment lost 6 bases, leaving 11 bases of the junction unmatched. The CDR3 is made up of 15 amino acids. Germline V lookup: CDR1 MNHNS, CDR2 SASEGT. This chain's CDR3 is CASSLTGTMGETQYF. The CDR3 DNA reads as TGTGCCAGCAGCCTGACAGGGACGATGGGAGAGACCCAGTACTTC.

The rearrangement links TRBV4-1 to TRBJ2-3; D not resolved. V was shortened by 4 bases and J by 5 bases, with 13 bases between the two germline ends. This CDR3 is 14 amino acids long. Germline V gene lookup returns CDR1 MGHRA and CDR2 YSYEKL. CDR3 loop: CASSRLLGRDTQYF. CDR3 bases: TGCGCCAGCAGCCGCCTCTTGGGTCGAGATACGCAGTATTTT.

V gene TRBV7-9 combines with J gene TRBJ1-2, with D perhaps TRBD1 (6 bases). Trimming stripped 0 bases from V and 6 bases from J, with 14 bases between. CDR3 length equals 15 residues. Germline V gene lookup returns CDR1 SEHNR and CDR2 FQNEAQ (reference sequence). The CDR3 bases are TGTGCCAGCAGCTTAGCCCGCGGGGGGCATCATGGCTACACCTTC. Its protein product is CASSLARGGHHGYTF. Supplemented by reference TRBV7-9 and TRBJ1-2, the full variable domain reads DTGVSQNPRHKITKRGQNVTFRCDPISEHNRLYWYRQTLGQGPEFLTYFQNEAQLEKSRLLSDRFSAERPKGSFSTLEIQRTEQGDSAMYLCASSLARGGHHGYTFGSGTRLTVV.

V usage is TRBV9 and J usage is TRBJ2-1; D is perhaps TRBD1 (6 bases). Germline V gives CDR1 SGDLS, CDR2 YYNGEE. The V end was cut by 0 bases, the J end by 4 bases, with 14 bases between. This CDR3 region has 16 residues. The CDR3 DNA reads as TGTGCCAGCAGCGTAGGGGGCAGGGGAACTTACAATGAGCAGTTCTTC. Protein: CASSVGGRGTYNEQFF. Using reference TRBV9 and TRBJ2-1 for the parts outside the CDR3, the full variable domain is DSGVTQTPKHLITATGQRVTLRCSPRSGDLSVYWYQQSLDQGLQFLIQYYNGEERAKGNILERFSAQQFPDLHSELNLSSLELGDSALYFCASSVGGRGTYNEQFFGPGTRLTVL.

This chain uses TRBV2 with TRBJ2-1, with 7 bases matching TRBD1. V lost 6 bases to trimming and J lost 1 base; unmatched junction nucleotides: 6. Looked up from germline, CDR1 is SNHLY and CDR2 is FYNNEI. This CDR3 has 15 amino acids. In DNA, the CDR3 is TGTGCCAGCAGAAGGGACAGCCTTTCCTACAATGAGCAGTTCTTC. Protein sequence: CASRRDSLSYNEQFF.

J is TRBJ2-1 and V is TRBV12-3 or TRBV12-4, with 10 bases matching TRBD2. The CDR3 contains 12 residues. V trimming: 2 bases; J trimming: 15 bases; junction bases outside the gene matches: 4. For the CDR3, the DNA is TGTGCCAGCAGTTTAAGCGGGGGGGAGAGGTTCTTC. Translated, it gives CASSLSGGERFF.

The CDR3 DNA reads TGTGCCAGCAGCGTAGCTACTCAGGGTTGGGGCCAAGAGACCCAGTACTTC. Translated, it gives CASSVATQGWGQETQYF. The chain recombines TRBV9 with TRBJ2-5, with D perhaps matching TRBD1 (5 bases). CDR3 length: 17 amino acids. The V end lost 0 bases, the J end lost 1 base, and 16 bases lay between the germline ends. Germline V gives CDR1 SGDLS, CDR2 YYNGEE.